This T cell receptor beta chain was recovered during a study of blood T cell repertoires in COVID-19. Study-wide background: Samples of COVID-19 (acute and convalescent) were obtained from the United States, Italy and Spain.

Repertoires were generated with immunoSEQ multiplex PCR, while TCRdb's copy carries only in-frame clones and drops some. Here the sample spans 400,000 to 500,000 clones, roughly 84% being singletons. The age range of participants was about 18 to 100 years, with residence in under 25 US areas. This clone turned up a few times. The germline gives CDR1 MNHNS, CDR2 SASEGT. V was trimmed by 2 bases and J by 4 bases, leaving 11 bases between them. The CDR3 covers 14 residues. This chain connects TRBV6-1 to TRBJ2-5; the D is unclear. The source is a woman aged 18-35 years who had been exposed to COVID-19. The sequencing sample was made of PBMCs or T cells enriched from blood (not recorded which). The CDR3 nucleotides read TGTGCCAGCAGTGAACGCGGCAAAACAGAGACCCAGTACTTC. It translates to CASSERGKTETQYF.